This entry lists 29 T cell receptor beta chains sequenced from one sample in a study of blood T cell repertoires in COVID-19. Profiling relied on immunoSEQ multiplex PCR, and the TCRdb table lists in-frame clones only, not all of them. Found here are 250,000 to 350,000 clones, roughly 87% of them singletons; the top ten hold approximately 2.4%. The sequenced sample was peripheral blood. The origin of the receptors is a man aged 18 to 30 with active or convalescent COVID-19.

The rearrangement joins TRBV9 to TRBJ1-1; D perhaps matches TRBD1 (5 bases). In germline, CDR1 is SGDLS, CDR2 YYNGEE. The CDR3 loop spans 15 amino acids. The V end lost 3 bases, the J end lost 3 bases, and 15 bases lay between the germline ends. The chain's CDR3 is CASSGFGGADTEAFF. As DNA, the CDR3 is TGTGCCAGCAGCGGATTTGGAGGGGCGGACACTGAAGCTTTCTTT.

This clone appeared once. The chain carries TRBV4-1 and TRBJ1-4; no firm D call. V was trimmed by 0 bases and J by 4 bases, leaving 9 bases between them. This CDR3 has 15 residues. From germline, CDR1 is MGHRA and CDR2 YSYEKL. The CDR3 bases are TGCGCCAGCAGCCAAGATTGGTCAGTTAATGAAAAACTGTTTTTT. It yields the protein CASSQDWSVNEKLFF.

The chain carries TRBV14 and TRBJ2-1; TRBD2 aligns across 13 bases. Unmatched junction bases numbered 6, after V lost 4 bases and J lost 9 bases. Germline V gene sequence: CDR1 SGHDN, CDR2 FVKESK. CDR3 length: 15 amino acids. CDR3 coding DNA: TGTGCCAGCAGCCGGGGACTAGCGGGGAGGGGTGAGCAGTTCTTC. The encoded protein is CASSRGLAGRGEQFF.

The J gene is TRBJ2-5, the V gene TRBV28; D is perhaps TRBD1 (7 bases). The CDR3 has 12 amino acids. CDR1 is MDHEN and CDR2 is SYDVKM in the germline V gene. The CDR3, as DNA: TGTGCAGGGGGCAGGGCGGGGGAGACCCAGTACTTC. Its protein product is CAGGRAGETQYF.

V is TRBV27 and J is TRBJ1-6; unclear D gene. This CDR3 region has 13 residues. CDR1 MNHEY and CDR2 SMNVEV come from the germline V gene (reference sequence). V lost 3 bases to trimming and J lost 10 bases, with 10 bases between them. The CDR3 DNA follows: TGTGCCAGCAGTTTCTCCAGATCCTCACCCCTCCACTTT. Encoded protein: CASSFSRSSPLHF.

The chain's CDR3 is CASSPFPNNRLNVYGYTF. As DNA, the CDR3 is TGTGCCAGCAGCCCTTTCCCAAATAACAGGCTAAACGTCTATGGCTACACCTTC. V usage is TRBV28 and J usage is TRBJ1-2; D may be TRBD1 (5 bases). Germline assignment: CDR1 MDHEN and CDR2 SYDVKM. The CDR3 loop spans 18 amino acids. Trimming removed 6 bases at V and 4 bases at J, with 27 bases between.

The chain couples TRBV29-1 to TRBJ2-1, with 10 bases identical to TRBD2. Germline loops: CDR1 SQVTM, CDR2 ANQGSEA. This CDR3 is 17 amino acids long. The V segment lost 4 bases and the J segment 0 bases; nucleotides outside the gene matches: 9. CDR3 in DNA: TGCAGCGTTGTAGGGCTAGCGGGAGAAGTCTCCTACAATGAGCAGTTCTTC. This encodes CSVVGLAGEVSYNEQFF.

CDR3 coding DNA: TGCGCCAGCAGCCCGGGACAGTCAGAGACCCAGTACTTC. Amino acids: CASSPGQSETQYF. The gene calls are TRBV4-3 and TRBJ2-5, with 7 bases that match TRBD1. There are 13 residues in the CDR3. Germline CDR1 reads LGHNA; CDR2 reads YSLEER. Germline trimming cut 4 bases from V and 4 bases from J; bases unmatched to any gene: 3.

J is TRBJ1-3 and V is TRBV11-2; tentatively, D is TRBD1 (5 bases). Deletions cut 11 bases from V and 1 base from J, with 9 bases between. CDR1 and CDR2 (germline): SGHAT, FQNNGV. The CDR3 sequence is 12 residues long. CDR3 protein: CASGGSGNTIYF. The CDR3 DNA reads TGTGCCTCGGGGGGTTCTGGAAACACCATATATTTT.

The chain is built from TRBV2 and TRBJ1-6; TRBD1 might be the D (6 bases). Trimming took 7 bases from V and 7 from J, leaving 14 bases between them. Germline values: CDR1 SNHLY, CDR2 FYNNEI. The CDR3 consists of 14 residues. The CDR3 nucleotides read TGTGCCAGCATCAGGGGAAGTTCAAATTCACCCCTCCACTTT. Translated: CASIRGSSNSPLHF. The entire variable domain, with the rest obtained from reference TRBV2 and TRBJ1-6, is as follows: EPEVTQTPSHQVTQMGQEVILRCVPISNHLYFYWYRQILGQKVEFLVSFYNNEISEKSEIFDDQFSVERPDGSNFTLKIRSTKLEDSAMYFCASIRGSSNSPLHFGNGTRLTVT.

This clone was seen once. The chain joins TRBV7-7 to TRBJ2-5; 9 positions agree with TRBD1. The CDR3 contains 15 residues. V trimming: 5 bases; J trimming: 4 bases; junction bases outside the gene matches: 8. CDR1 and CDR2 (germline): SSHAT, FNYEAQ (reference sequence). The CDR3 loop is CASSLTGGRLETQYF. The CDR3 nucleotides are TGTGCCAGCAGCCTGACAGGGGGGCGGTTAGAGACCCAGTACTTC.

V gene TRBV7-6 combines with J gene TRBJ2-3, with D maybe TRBD2 (7 bases). Per the germline V gene, CDR1 is SGHVS and CDR2 is FNYEAQ. V shed 5 bases and J shed 4 bases, with 22 bases lying between them. The CDR3 length is 17 residues. The CDR3 here is CASSPRGGAIMADTQYF. The CDR3, as DNA: TGTGCCAGCAGCCCGAGGGGGGGGGCGATAATGGCAGATACGCAGTATTTT.

The J gene is TRBJ1-1, the V gene TRBV4-3; D may be TRBD1 (6 bases). The CDR3 has 16 residues. Trimming took 4 bases from V and 1 from J, leaving 16 bases between them. CDR1 and CDR2 (germline): LGHNA, YSLEER. CDR3 amino acids: CASSPTTGSRNTEAFF. CDR3 DNA: TGCGCCAGCAGCCCAACTACAGGGTCTCGGAACACTGAAGCTTTCTTT.

The chain combines TRBV5-1 with TRBJ1-4; TRBD1 agrees at 9 bases. Germline lookup yields CDR1 SGHRS and CDR2 YFSETQ. This CDR3 is 16 amino acids long. The V and J ends lost 4 bases and 1 base, in that order; junction bases with no gene match: 5. The CDR3, as DNA: TGCGCCAGCAGCCTACAGGGGGCTGGAACTAATGAAAAACTGTTTTTT. Translating gives CASSLQGAGTNEKLFF.

CDR3 DNA sequence: TGTGCCAGCAGCGCAATGACAGGGGATGAAGCTTTCTTT. Its translation is CASSAMTGDEAFF. The gene calls are TRBV11-3 and TRBJ1-1, with TRBD1 matching 8 bases. The J segment lost 7 bases and the V segment lost 5 bases, leaving 6 bases of the junction unmatched. CDR3 length: 13 residues. Per the germline V gene, CDR1 is SGHNT and CDR2 is YENEEA.

The gene calls are TRBV6-2 or TRBV6-3 and TRBJ2-7, with D possibly TRBD2 on 6 matching bases. The CDR3 runs 14 residues. The ends were cut back, 4 bases at V and 6 bases at J, with 16 bases in the middle. CDR1 is MNHEY, CDR2 SVGEGT, per germline. The chain's CDR3 is CASSLGGGRAEQYF. In nucleotides, the CDR3 is TGTGCCAGCAGTTTGGGGGGTGGCAGGGCCGAGCAGTACTTC.

This clone was seen a handful of times. This rearrangement joins TRBV29-1 to TRBJ1-4; unclear D gene. This CDR3 region has 13 residues. The V end was cut by 4 bases, the J end by 7 bases, with 13 bases between. Germline values: CDR1 SQVTM, CDR2 ANQGSEA. The CDR3 is CSVAPPSGEKLFF. CDR3 nucleotides: TGCAGCGTTGCCCCCCCCTCGGGTGAAAAACTGTTTTTT.

V is TRBV2 and J is TRBJ1-4; 8 nucleotides match TRBD1. Trimming removed 5 bases from V and 13 bases from J; junction bases left unmatched: 18. Germline V lookup: CDR1 SNHLY, CDR2 FYNNEI. There are 16 residues in the CDR3. The CDR3 protein is CASSPNRRDRSLGLFF. In DNA form, the CDR3 reads TGTGCCAGCAGTCCCAATAGAAGGGACAGGTCCCTCGGACTGTTTTTT.

The chain has TRBV21-1 and TRBJ2-7; the tabulated D call, TRBD2, remains unverified against the DNA. TRBV21-1 is a known pseudogene. The CDR3 length is 15 residues. The CDR3 sequence: CASRSWGGPPYEQYF. DNA of the CDR3: TGTGCCAGCAGAAGTTGGGGGGGGCCCCCCTACGAGCAGTACTTC.

The V gene is TRBV9, the J gene TRBJ1-2; D is possibly TRBD1 (5 bases). Per the germline V gene, CDR1 is SGDLS and CDR2 is YYNGEE. The V end was cut by 5 bases, the J end by 8 bases, with 19 bases between. CDR3 length equals 14 residues. CDR3 bases: TGTGCCAGCAGTGAGTTAGTGACAGCCGGGGGCTACACCTTC. It encodes CASSELVTAGGYTF.

This rearrangement joins TRBV15 to TRBJ2-5; possibly TRBD1 for D (5 bases). V lost 0 bases to trimming and J lost 2 bases, with 16 bases between them. Germline lookup yields CDR1 LNHNV and CDR2 YYDKDF (reference sequence). This CDR3 is 17 amino acids long. The CDR3 DNA reads as TGTGCCACCAGCAGAGATCTCCCAGGGTCCCGGCAAGAGACCCAGTACTTC. Protein product: CATSRDLPGSRQETQYF.

This clone was recorded once. The chain carries TRBV5-8 and TRBJ1-5, with D hard to call. The V gene lost 7 bases and the J gene lost 3 bases, with 11 bases spanning the gap. This CDR3 comprises 13 residues. The germline CDR1 and CDR2 sequences are SGHTS and YDEGEE. CDR3 protein: CASPPGYNQPQHF. CDR3 DNA: TGTGCCAGCCCCCCAGGCTACAATCAGCCCCAGCATTTT.

The V call is TRBV7-9, the J call TRBJ2-5; D is perhaps TRBD1 (6 bases). Trimming removed 5 bases at V and 1 base at J, with 11 bases between. Germline values: CDR1 SEHNR, CDR2 FQNEAQ (reference sequence). The CDR3 covers 14 residues. The CDR3 bases are TGTGCCAGCAGCCCTTGGACAGCCCAAGAGACCCAGTACTTC. This sequence encodes CASSPWTAQETQYF. Looking up the rest from reference TRBV7-9 and TRBJ2-5 gives the full variable domain: DTGVSQNPRHKITKRGQNVTFRCDPISEHNRLYWYRQTLGQGPEFLTYFQNEAQLEKSRLLSDRFSAERPKGSFSTLEIQRTEQGDSAMYLCASSPWTAQETQYFGPGTRLLVL.

This chain links TRBV19 with TRBJ1-2; D perhaps matches TRBD1 (6 bases). The CDR3 consists of 13 residues. V shed 6 bases and J shed 4 bases, with 12 bases lying between them. CDR1 and CDR2 (germline): LNHDA, SQIVND (reference sequence). The CDR3 DNA sequence: TGTGCCAGTAGATTCGGGACACTCTATGGCTACACCTTC. Protein: CASRFGTLYGYTF.

The chain links TRBV6-5 to TRBJ2-7; 7 bases agree with TRBD1. Germline lookup yields CDR1 MNHEY and CDR2 SVGAGI. This CDR3 region has 14 residues. V trimming: 7 bases; J trimming: 3 bases; junction bases outside the gene matches: 9. The CDR3 DNA sequence: TGTGCCAGCACCCCTACCGGGACAGACTACGAGCAGTACTTC. This translates into CASTPTGTDYEQYF.

V gene TRBV11-2 combines with J gene TRBJ2-2, with 10 bases aligning to TRBD1. V was clipped by 6 bases and J by 4 bases; unmatched bases: 5. Germline V lookup: CDR1 SGHAT, CDR2 FQNNGV. This CDR3 has 15 amino acids. The CDR3 DNA follows: TGTGCCAGCAGGCCGACAGGGGGCAGCACCGGGGAGCTGTTTTTT. The encoded protein is CASRPTGGSTGELFF.

This clone is termed medium-sized. The chain combines TRBV7-3 with TRBJ2-1, with a possible D match to TRBD1 (6 bases). The CDR3 sequence is 12 residues long. Germline CDR1 and CDR2: SGHTA and FQGTGA. V lost 5 bases and J 7 bases, leaving 9 bases between the germline ends. The CDR3 DNA follows: TGTGCCAGCAGCGACCAGGGGAATGAGCAGTTCTTC. Translation: CASSDQGNEQFF.

The chain uses TRBV9 and TRBJ2-3, with unresolved D. The ends were cut back, 0 bases at V and 3 bases at J, with 14 bases in the middle. There are 16 residues in the CDR3. Germline CDR1 is SGDLS and CDR2 is YYNGEE. CDR3 amino acids: CASSVGGSGRTDTQYF. Here the CDR3 DNA reads TGTGCCAGCAGCGTAGGTGGATCAGGCAGGACAGATACGCAGTATTTT.

The chain recombines TRBV7-9 with TRBJ2-7; the D is unclear. Germline loops: CDR1 SEHNR, CDR2 FQNEAQ (reference sequence). This CDR3 region has 11 residues. V was trimmed by 8 bases and J by 6 bases, leaving 11 bases between them. The CDR3 bases are TGTGCCAGCGGTATTTCAGTCGAGCAGTACTTC. As protein: CASGISVEQYF.